A selection of T cell receptor beta chains follows, all from one sample in a study of T cell responses to AZD1222 COVID-19 vaccine. Here immunoSEQ multiplex PCR was the method, and the copy in TCRdb shows in-frame clones only, minus some. The data show some 120,000 clones, 85% to 95% seen once. Specimen: peripheral blood, collected on day 0 of AZD1222 vaccination. The origin of the receptors is an adult in good health. The CDR3 runs from the conserved cysteine through the conserved F or W. A D gene is named only where the DNA matches it firmly. Clone size is stated in some rows and not others, as once, few, many or a class when expanded.

>TRBV6-5|NA|NA|TRBJ1-4
CASGGRRADEKLFF
TGTGCCAGCGGGGGTAGGAGGGCTGATGAAAAACTGTTTTTT
>TRBV5-5|NA|once|TRBJ1-6
CASSLAGFSSYNSPLHF
TGTGCCAGCAGCTTGGCGGGGTTTTCCTCCTATAATTCACCCCTCCACTTT
>TRBV6-4|NA|NA|TRBJ1-1
CASSESPSGGTEAFF
TGTGCCAGCAGTGAATCTCCGAGTGGGGGCACTGAAGCTTTCTTT
>TRBV29-1|NA|NA|TRBJ1-2
CSAWTNYGYTF
TGCAGCGCCTGGACTAACTATGGCTACACCTTC
>TRBV5-6|NA|NA|TRBJ2-5
CASSRSAGETQYF
TGTGCCAGCAGCCGATCGGCAGGGGAGACCCAGTACTTC
>TRBV13|NA|NA|TRBJ1-1
CASSPSGETEAFF
TGTGCCAGCAGCCCATCAGGGGAAACTGAAGCTTTCTTT
>TRBV27|NA|NA|TRBJ2-7
CASSLSYRVVRAYEQYF
TGTGCCAGCAGTTTATCCTACAGGGTTGTTCGGGCCTACGAGCAGTACTTC
>TRBV19|TRBD1|NA|TRBJ2-7
CASSPTPVTGGDEQYF
TGTGCCAGTAGCCCCACCCCCGTGACAGGGGGCGACGAGCAGTACTTC
>TRBV28|NA|once|TRBJ1-2
CASSLASRDGYTF
TGTGCCAGCAGTTTAGCCTCACGTGATGGCTACACCTTC
>TRBV3-1/TRBV3-2|NA|NA|TRBJ2-1
CASSPRGGDPLDEQFF
TGTGCCAGCAGCCCCAGGGGCGGGGATCCTTTGGATGAGCAGTTCTTC
>TRBV15|NA|NA|TRBJ1-3
CATSRETAGNTIYF
TGTGCCACCAGCAGAGAAACAGCTGGAAACACCATATATTTT
>TRBV5-1|TRBD1|NA|TRBJ2-7
CASSLLGTGGYEQYF
TGCGCCAGCAGCTTGCTCGGGACAGGGGGGTACGAGCAGTACTTC
>TRBV7-9|TRBD1|NA|TRBJ1-2
CASSRDRRDGYTF
TGTGCCAGCAGCCGGGACAGAAGGGATGGCTACACCTTC
>TRBV7-3|TRBD2|NA|TRBJ2-1
CASSPQGVAGGPDNEQFF
TGTGCCAGCAGCCCCCAGGGAGTAGCGGGGGGTCCTGACAATGAGCAGTTCTTC
>TRBV5-6|TRBD1|NA|TRBJ1-2
CASSVPRGANYGYTF
TGTGCCAGCAGCGTACCCAGGGGGGCCAACTATGGCTACACCTTC
>TRBV2|NA|NA|TRBJ1-4
CASIGSGNEKLFF
TGTGCCAGCATTGGCAGTGGAAATGAAAAACTGTTTTTT
>TRBV6-5|NA|NA|TRBJ2-3
CASLETITDTQYF
TGTGCCAGCTTGGAGACTATCACAGATACGCAGTATTTT
>TRBV20-1|NA|NA|TRBJ2-7
CSASRGGEEQYF
TGCAGTGCTAGTAGGGGGGGTGAGGAGCAGTACTTC
>TRBV12-5|NA|NA|TRBJ2-3
CASGLSYSLGPDTQYF
TGTGCTAGTGGTTTGAGTTACTCTCTTGGGCCAGATACGCAGTATTTT
>TRBV7-8|TRBD1|NA|TRBJ1-5
CASSSRTGGAGQPQHF
TGTGCCAGCAGCTCCCGGACAGGGGGTGCAGGACAGCCCCAGCATTTT
>TRBV12-3/TRBV12-4|TRBD1|once|TRBJ1-2
CASSIDRGYGYTF
TGTGCCAGCAGTATAGACAGGGGGTATGGCTACACCTTC
>TRBV6-2/TRBV6-3|NA|NA|TRBJ1-5
CASSYSSGLGQPQHF
TGTGCCAGCAGTTACTCGTCGGGGCTGGGTCAGCCCCAGCATTTT
>TRBV7-3|NA|NA|TRBJ1-1
CASSFGTVNTEAFF
TGTGCCAGCAGCTTCGGGACCGTGAACACTGAAGCTTTCTTT
>TRBV5-1|NA|NA|TRBJ1-1
CASSLEPENTEAFF
TGCGCCAGCAGCTTGGAGCCGGAGAACACTGAAGCTTTCTTT
>TRBV5-4|NA|once|TRBJ2-7
CASSFEVVGRNEQYF
TGTGCCAGCAGCTTCGAGGTAGTAGGGAGAAACGAGCAGTACTTC
>TRBV19|NA|NA|TRBJ1-1
CASSTNTEAFF
TGTGCCAGTAGTACTAACACTGAAGCTTTCTTT
>TRBV18|NA|once|TRBJ1-2
CASSPDEVGGYTF
TGTGCCAGCTCACCAGATGAGGTGGGAGGCTACACCTTC
>TRBV29-1|NA|NA|TRBJ1-1
CSVTGDTLNMNTEAFF
TGCAGCGTGACGGGGGATACTCTCAATATGAACACTGAAGCTTTCTTT
>TRBV6-5|NA|NA|TRBJ2-2
CASSYPPQGGTGELFF
TGTGCCAGCAGTTACCCCCCACAGGGCGGCACCGGGGAGCTGTTTTTT
>TRBV13|NA|NA|TRBJ2-3
CASSFKPRGGPSTDTQYF
TGTGCCAGCAGCTTCAAGCCCAGGGGGGGACCTAGCACAGATACGCAGTATTTT
>TRBV12-3/TRBV12-4|NA|NA|TRBJ1-2
CASSLGTVYGYTF
TGTGCCAGCAGTTTAGGGACAGTCTATGGCTACACCTTC
>TRBV3-1/TRBV3-2|NA|NA|TRBJ1-1
CASSRGVSGTEAFF
TGTGCCAGCAGCCGGGGGGTATCGGGCACTGAAGCTTTCTTT
>TRBV7-9|TRBD1|NA|TRBJ1-1
CASSLWTGRDVEAFF
TGTGCCAGCAGCCTTTGGACAGGGCGGGATGTTGAAGCTTTCTTT
>TRBV10-1|NA|NA|TRBJ2-1
CASSPSVIGNEQFF
TGCGCCAGCAGTCCCAGCGTAATAGGTAATGAGCAGTTCTTC
>TRBV12-5|TRBD1|NA|TRBJ1-5
CASGPGQGGWQPQHF
TGTGCTAGTGGCCCGGGACAGGGAGGGTGGCAGCCCCAGCATTTT
>TRBV11-2|NA|NA|TRBJ1-1
CASSSRGQVNTEAFF
TGTGCCAGCAGCTCACGAGGGCAGGTTAACACTGAAGCTTTCTTT
>TRBV11-3|NA|NA|TRBJ1-1
CASSLSLYTEAFF
TGTGCCAGCAGCTTATCCCTCTACACTGAAGCTTTCTTT
>TRBV5-1|NA|NA|TRBJ2-5
CASSFGMWETQYF
TGCGCCAGCAGCTTTGGGATGTGGGAGACCCAGTACTTC
>TRBV30|TRBD2|NA|TRBJ2-1
CAWSVRAGGNDNEQFF
TGTGCCTGGAGTGTTCGCGCGGGGGGTAACGACAATGAGCAGTTCTTC
>TRBV4-2|NA|NA|TRBJ1-2
CASSQDFGDSNYGYTF
TGTGCCAGCAGCCAAGATTTCGGGGACTCCAACTATGGCTACACCTTC
>TRBV7-8|NA|NA|TRBJ2-5
CASSLHIETQYF
TGTGCCAGCAGCTTACACATAGAGACCCAGTACTTC
>TRBV7-2|TRBD1|NA|TRBJ1-3
CASSPIQGGAGNTIYF
TGTGCCAGCAGCCCGATCCAGGGGGGGGCTGGAAACACCATATATTTT
>TRBV28|NA|NA|TRBJ1-5
CASSSGFRGNQPQHF
TGTGCCAGCAGTTCCGGCTTTCGGGGCAATCAGCCCCAGCATTTT
>TRBV19|TRBD1|NA|TRBJ2-4
CASSPGTGENIQYF
TGTGCCAGTAGTCCCGGGACAGGGGAAAACATTCAGTACTTC
>TRBV12-3/TRBV12-4|NA|NA|TRBJ2-7
CASSLPPSDEQYF
TGTGCCAGCAGTTTACCCCCGAGCGACGAGCAGTACTTC
>TRBV12-3/TRBV12-4|NA|NA|TRBJ2-7
CASSSTRKDEQYF
TGTGCCAGCAGTTCAACGCGCAAGGACGAGCAGTACTTC
>TRBV19|NA|NA|TRBJ1-6
CASSFAPSSAPLHF
TGTGCCAGTAGCTTTGCCCCGTCCTCAGCACCCCTCCACTTT
>TRBV6-5|NA|few|TRBJ1-6
CASKGPYNSPLHF
TGTGCCAGCAAGGGACCTTATAATTCACCCCTCCACTTT
>TRBV7-9|NA|once|TRBJ2-2
CACGSSNTGELFF
TGTGCCTGCGGAAGTTCGAACACCGGGGAGCTGTTTTTT
>TRBV7-9|TRBD1|NA|TRBJ2-7
CASSSPTGTDVYEQYF
TGTGCCAGCAGCTCGCCGACCGGGACAGACGTCTACGAGCAGTACTTC
>TRBV10-1|NA|NA|TRBJ1-1
CASSRDMNTEAFF
TGCGCCAGCAGTAGGGATATGAACACTGAAGCTTTCTTT